Following are 18 T cell receptor beta chains from one sample sequenced in a study of T cell clones after liver transplantation. TCRdb's copy holds only in-frame clones and misses some; the assay was immunoSEQ multiplex PCR. The sample carries tens of thousands of clones, roughly 71% recorded once. The sample in question was CD4+ T cells from blood, obtained at the 22-month timepoint. The receptors shown here come from a human patient who received a liver transplant. Some T cells may have come from the graft donor.

The chain couples TRBV4-1 to TRBJ2-5, with no clear D. The V and J ends lost 6 bases and 5 bases respectively, with 13 bases between them. CDR1 is MGHRA and CDR2 is YSYEKL in the germline V gene. The CDR3 is 13 residues long. CDR3 in amino acids: CASSRLELETQYF. In nucleotides, the CDR3 is TGCGCCAGCAGTCGGCTGGAGTTGGAGACCCAGTACTTC.

This clone was counted between two and nine times. CDR3 DNA: TGCGCCAGCAGCCAAGAGGGGGGGACACAGCCCCAGCATTTT. Translation: CASSQEGGTQPQHF. The gene calls are TRBV4-1 and TRBJ1-5; D perhaps matches TRBD1 (6 bases). This CDR3 is 14 amino acids long. Trimming removed 0 bases at V and 7 bases at J, with 10 bases between. Germline assignment: CDR1 MGHRA and CDR2 YSYEKL.

This chain uses TRBV19 with TRBJ2-2; perhaps TRBD2 as D (5 bases). The CDR3 spans 15 residues. The germline gives CDR1 LNHDA, CDR2 SQIVND (reference sequence). V was cut by 2 bases and J by 7 bases, with 14 bases left in between. Written as DNA, the CDR3 is TGTGCCAGTAGTATATCGAGGGCCCGGAGCGGGGAGCTGTTTTTT. Translation gives CASSISRARSGELFF.

The V and J genes are TRBV13 and TRBJ2-7, with D unclear. Per the germline V gene, CDR1 is PRHDT and CDR2 is FYEKMQ (reference sequence). Trimming removed 1 base at V and 3 bases at J, with 13 bases between. The CDR3 sequence is 15 residues long. The CDR3 here is CASSLDPGANYEQYF. DNA of the CDR3: TGTGCCAGCAGCTTAGACCCAGGAGCTAACTACGAGCAGTACTTC.

This chain connects TRBV5-1 to TRBJ1-1; TRBD1 matches at 11 bases. CDR3 size: 15 residues. Unmatched junction bases numbered 7, after V lost 6 bases and J lost 3 bases. Germline CDR1 reads SGHRS; CDR2 reads YFSETQ. The CDR3, as DNA: TGCGCCAGCACCTCACGGGGACAGGGGGACACTGAAGCTTTCTTT. The encoded protein is CASTSRGQGDTEAFF.

The chain combines TRBV7-2 with TRBJ2-3, with TRBD2 identical over 9 bases. V shed 5 bases and J 5 bases; nucleotides not matched to a gene: 5. The CDR3 has 14 residues. Germline CDR1 and CDR2: SGHTA and FQGNSA. The DNA for the CDR3 is TGTGCCAGCAGCCGCGGGGGGGCCGTAGATACGCAGTATTTT. Its protein is CASSRGGAVDTQYF.

There are a few counts of this clone. J is TRBJ1-4 and V is TRBV5-5; D uncertain. CDR1 SGHKS and CDR2 YYEKEE come from the germline V gene (reference sequence). The V and J ends lost 3 bases and 11 bases respectively, with 17 bases between them. This CDR3 comprises 14 residues. The CDR3 sequence: CASSSGDLTGKLFF. The CDR3 DNA follows: TGTGCCAGCAGCTCGGGAGACCTGACTGGGAAACTGTTTTTT.

V usage is TRBV29-1 and J usage is TRBJ1-4; D remains ambiguous. With 4 bases removed from V and 4 bases from J, the gap between germline ends came to 10 bases. The germline CDR1 and CDR2 sequences are SQVTM and ANQGSEA. CDR3 length: 13 amino acids. CDR3 in amino acids: CSVGGWGNEKLFF. The CDR3, as DNA: TGCAGCGTTGGGGGTTGGGGTAATGAAAAACTGTTTTTT.

The chain carries TRBV9 and TRBJ2-7, with D perhaps assigned TRBD1 or TRBD2 (5 bases each). The germline V gene encodes CDR1 SGDLS and CDR2 YYNGEE. This CDR3 has 14 residues. V gave up 0 bases and J gave up 1 base, with 8 bases separating them. Here the CDR3 DNA reads TGTGCCAGCAGCGTAGGGGGACGGTCCTACGAGCAGTACTTC. The encoded protein is CASSVGGRSYEQYF.

This chain links TRBV6-1 with TRBJ2-7; 9 bases align to TRBD1. V lost 6 bases and J lost 4; bases outside the gene matches: 7. This CDR3 spans 14 amino acids. Germline V gene data show CDR1 as MNHNS and CDR2 as SASEGT. The CDR3 here is CASRRTGAAYEQYF. The CDR3 coding sequence is TGTGCCAGCAGACGGACAGGGGCAGCATACGAGCAGTACTTC.

In DNA, the CDR3 is TGTGCCAGCAGCTTATCTGGGCAGGGGGCTGAAGCTTTCTTT. Translating it yields CASSLSGQGAEAFF. The chain employs TRBV7-2 and TRBJ1-1, with 7 bases aligning to TRBD1. Per the germline V gene, CDR1 is SGHTA and CDR2 is FQGNSA. CDR3 length equals 14 residues. V was clipped by 2 bases and J by 6 bases; unmatched bases: 6.

As DNA, the CDR3 is TGTGCCAGCAGCCAGGGACCGTCTTACAATCAGCCCCAGCATTTT. Translated, it gives CASSQGPSYNQPQHF. V usage is TRBV5-6 and J usage is TRBJ1-5; a possible D gene is TRBD1 (5 bases). The V end was cut by 4 bases, the J end by 3 bases, with 14 bases between. The CDR3 spans 15 residues. Germline CDR1 is SGHDT and CDR2 is YYEEEE.

The gene calls are TRBV7-8 and TRBJ2-4; possible D gene TRBD1, 5 bases. Germline V gene lookup returns CDR1 SGHVS and CDR2 FQNEAQ. V was shortened by 1 base and J by 7 bases, with 14 bases between the two germline ends. The length of the CDR3 is 15 residues. In DNA form, the CDR3 reads TGTGCCAGCAGCTTAGAGGCCAGGGCAGCGAACATTCAGTACTTC. Amino acid sequence: CASSLEARAANIQYF.

The chain links TRBV11-2 to TRBJ1-5; 7 positions match TRBD1. With V trimmed by 5 bases and J by 3 bases, 10 bases remained unmatched. The germline gives CDR1 SGHAT, CDR2 FQNNGV. The CDR3 runs to 16 residues. CDR3 amino acids: CASSPTNRGPNQPQHF. CDR3 coding DNA: TGTGCCAGCAGCCCCACCAACAGGGGCCCCAATCAGCCCCAGCATTTT.

This clone was detected only a few times. This chain connects TRBV10-1 to TRBJ2-3; 13 bases line up with TRBD2. Trimming at V came to 2 bases and at J to 4 bases, leaving 0 bases not matched to a gene. CDR3 size: 15 residues. Per germline, CDR1 WNHNN and CDR2 SYGVQD (reference sequence). The CDR3 DNA is TGCGCCAGCAGTGAGGGACTAGCGGGGGCAGATACGCAGTATTTT. It is translated as CASSEGLAGADTQYF.

The chain is built from TRBV27 and TRBJ2-5; TRBD1 agrees at 8 bases. CDR1 and CDR2 from the germline V gene are MNHEY and SMNVEV (reference sequence). Trimming removed 6 bases from V and 5 bases from J; junction bases left unmatched: 2. The length of the CDR3 is 12 residues. CDR3 in amino acids: CASRTGGETQYF. In nucleotides, the CDR3 is TGTGCCAGCAGAACAGGGGGGGAGACCCAGTACTTC.

This chain uses TRBV7-2 with TRBJ1-1; 9 bases match TRBD1. This CDR3 has 15 amino acids. In germline, CDR1 is SGHTA, CDR2 FQGNSA. Trimming took 3 bases from V and 6 from J; bases not matched to a gene: 8. CDR3 bases: TGTGCCAGCAGCTTGTCTGACAGGGGGTTTTCTGAAGCTTTCTTT. It specifies CASSLSDRGFSEAFF.

The V and J genes are TRBV28 and TRBJ2-3; D is uncertain. Germline V gives CDR1 MDHEN, CDR2 SYDVKM. This CDR3 region has 13 residues. V gave up 1 base and J gave up 3 bases, with 5 bases separating them. CDR3 sequence reads: CASSLSQTDTQYF. The CDR3 DNA is TGTGCCAGCAGTTTATCCCAAACAGATACGCAGTATTTT.